A single sample is the source of the 20 T cell receptor beta chains below, sequenced in a study of identical twins. TCRdb passed the 5' RACE reads through MiXCR, listing each CDR3 protein once. The repertoire holds about 690,000 distinct CDR3 sequences, with about 20% as singletons. The sample also formed part of further work on T cells expressing NK-cell markers.

Sample: PBMCs. The receptor source for this set is a woman aged 18-29 years in good health.

The chain has TRBV28 and TRBJ2-1, with TRBD2 identical over 13 bases. CDR1 and CDR2 from the germline V gene are MDHEN and SYDVKM. The CDR3 totals 19 residues. The V segment lost 6 bases and the J segment 8 bases; nucleotides outside the gene matches: 19. CDR3 nucleotide sequence: TGTGCCAGCAGCCGCCCACCCCGGACTAGCGGGAGAAGGGTCGATGAGCAGTTCTTC. This encodes CASSRPPRTSGRRVDEQFF. Drawing the rest from reference TRBV28 and TRBJ2-1, the complete variable domain is DVKVTQSSRYLVKRTGEKVFLECVQDMDHENMFWYRQDPGLGLRLIYFSYDVKMKEKGDIPEGYSVSREKKERFSLILESASTNQTSMYLCASSRPPRTSGRRVDEQFFGPGTRLTVL.

V gene TRBV28 combines with J gene TRBJ2-7; 8 bases agree with TRBD2. Germline CDR1 and CDR2: MDHEN and SYDVKM. The CDR3 loop spans 14 amino acids. The junction had 11 bases not matched to a gene; V was cut back by 6 bases and J by 7 bases. CDR3 loop: CASSYLMRGVEQYF. The CDR3 DNA sequence: TGTGCCAGCAGCTACCTGATGCGGGGGGTGGAGCAGTACTTC.

This clonotype turned up a few times. This chain uses TRBV20-1 with TRBJ2-1, with TRBD2 as a possible D gene (6 bases). There are 13 residues in the CDR3. Trimming left V 5 bases short and J 6 bases short, with 14 bases between. Germline CDR1 and CDR2: DFQATT and SNEGSKA (reference sequence). As DNA, the CDR3 is TGCAGTGCTGTCGGGGGAACCGGCAATGAGCAGTTCTTC. It codes for CSAVGGTGNEQFF.

This clonotype appeared a single time. The chain recombines TRBV10-3 with TRBJ2-3; 7 bases map to TRBD2. From germline, CDR1 is ENHRY and CDR2 SYGVKD. J was trimmed by 3 bases and V by 4 bases; bases with no gene match: 13. The CDR3 is made up of 17 amino acids. CDR3 protein: CAISGSNGGSGTDTQYF. CDR3 bases: TGTGCCATCAGTGGATCAAATGGCGGGAGCGGAACAGATACGCAGTATTTT.

The rearrangement links TRBV20-1 to TRBJ2-7; D is perhaps TRBD1 or TRBD2 (6 bases each). The germline V and J ends were trimmed by 6 bases and 9 bases, with 21 bases remaining between them. The CDR3 spans 13 residues. Germline CDR1 and CDR2: DFQATT and SNEGSKA (reference sequence). The CDR3 coding sequence is TGCAGTGCCTCACTCGGGACAACCGGGGGGCAGTACTTC. This gives the protein CSASLGTTGGQYF.

This clonotype was counted a few times. The chain combines TRBV20-1 with TRBJ1-1, with no clear D. Germline V gene sequence: CDR1 DFQATT, CDR2 SNEGSKA (reference sequence). Trimming pared 5 bases from V and 1 base from J, leaving 11 bases between. The CDR3 is 13 amino acids. The CDR3 DNA follows: TGCAGTGCTCCCCCGCTACAGAACACTGAAGCTTTCTTT. Translated: CSAPPLQNTEAFF.

This clonotype was found a few times. The V call is TRBV12-3 or TRBV12-4, the J call TRBJ2-1; the match to TRBD2 covers 10 bases. J was trimmed by 5 bases and V by 3 bases; bases with no gene match: 13. This CDR3 spans 18 amino acids. CDR3 region: CASSFRLRLAGAHNEQFF. CDR3 sequence (DNA): TGTGCCAGCAGTTTCCGTCTTAGGCTAGCGGGGGCCCACAATGAGCAGTTCTTC.

The J gene is TRBJ2-3, the V gene TRBV19, with D possibly being TRBD1 or TRBD2 (5 bases each). CDR3 length: 17 amino acids. Trimming removed 6 bases at V and 5 bases at J, with 24 bases between. Looked up from germline, CDR1 is LNHDA and CDR2 is SQIVND (reference sequence). The CDR3 bases are TGTGCCAGTAGCGAGCCCGGGACCGCGACCCTGGGAGATACGCAGTATTTT. Translating it yields CASSEPGTATLGDTQYF.

This clonotype was counted a single time. The chain uses TRBV27 and TRBJ2-2, with D possibly matching TRBD1 (6 bases). The CDR3 consists of 15 residues. Germline-derived CDR1 and CDR2 are MNHEY and SMNVEV (reference sequence). V was cut by 5 bases and J by 4 bases, with 14 bases left in between. CDR3 sequence reads: CASSPRGSGTGELFF. CDR3 in DNA: TGTGCCAGCAGTCCAAGGGGGTCTGGCACCGGGGAGCTGTTTTTT.

This clonotype came up a few times. The chain employs TRBV29-1 and TRBJ2-7; D ambiguous. The CDR3 has 13 residues. Trimming took 4 bases from V and 3 from J, leaving 13 bases between them. Germline CDR1 is SQVTM and CDR2 is ANQGSEA. CDR3 sequence reads: CSVVRGKNYEQYF. The CDR3 nucleotides are TGCAGCGTTGTTCGCGGAAAGAACTACGAGCAGTACTTC.

The chain carries TRBV2 and TRBJ2-1; possibly TRBD2 for D (5 bases). The CDR3 runs 17 residues. The ends were cut back, 6 bases at V and 4 bases at J, with 22 bases in the middle. CDR1 is SNHLY, CDR2 FYNNEI, per germline. As DNA, the CDR3 is TGTGCCAGCAGCCCTCTCTTGTCTAGCTCTCCTTACAATGAGCAGTTCTTC. It specifies CASSPLLSSSPYNEQFF.

In its sample, this clonotype was seen a few times. The CDR3 coding sequence is TGCGCCAGCAGCTTGGCAGGGGGCGCCTCCGAGCAGTACTTC. Its translation: CASSLAGGASEQYF. The chain couples TRBV5-1 to TRBJ2-7; 8 bases line up with TRBD1. The CDR3 is made up of 14 amino acids. J lost 6 bases, V lost 0 bases, and 5 bases had no gene match. The germline gives CDR1 SGHRS, CDR2 YFSETQ.

This clonotype was found a few times. The CDR3 loop reads CASSGQGMNSPLHF. CDR3 bases: TGCGCCAGCAGCGGACAGGGGATGAATTCACCCCTCCACTTT. V gene TRBV5-1 combines with J gene TRBJ1-6; the match to TRBD1 covers 9 bases. CDR3 length: 14 residues. From germline, CDR1 is SGHRS and CDR2 YFSETQ. Trimming cost V 4 bases and J 7 bases; bases outside gene matches: 3.

This chain connects TRBV5-1 to TRBJ2-5; no clear D. This CDR3 has 13 amino acids. V dropped 0 bases and J dropped 4 bases, with 7 bases sitting between them. CDR1 SGHRS and CDR2 YFSETQ come from the germline V gene. The CDR3 nucleotides are TGCGCCAGCAGCTTGGTTGCGTTAGAGACCCAGTACTTC. Its translation: CASSLVALETQYF.

This clonotype was seen only a few times. This rearrangement joins TRBV29-1 to TRBJ1-2; D call uncertain. The CDR3 length is 12 residues. CDR1 and CDR2 (germline): SQVTM, ANQGSEA. V was shortened by 3 bases and J by 8 bases, with 13 bases between the two germline ends. CDR3 sequence (DNA): TGCAGCGTTGATCCTTCCGGTTGGGGCTACACCTTC. Its protein is CSVDPSGWGYTF.

This chain uses TRBV20-1 with TRBJ2-7; 7 bases are a match to TRBD1. The CDR3 totals 14 residues. CDR1 and CDR2 (germline): DFQATT, SNEGSKA (reference sequence). Unmatched junction bases numbered 5, after V lost 1 base and J lost 2 bases. The DNA of the CDR3 is TGCAGTGCTAGAGTGAGACAGGGCCCCTACGAGCAGTACTTC. The encoded protein is CSARVRQGPYEQYF.

The chain is built from TRBV30 and TRBJ2-1; D is possibly TRBD2 (6 bases). The CDR3 totals 12 residues. Trimming took off 1 base at V and 7 bases at J, with 8 bases between the two ends. Per germline, CDR1 GTSNPN and CDR2 SVGIG (reference sequence). The CDR3 region is CAWSALANEQFF. CDR3 bases: TGTGCCTGGAGTGCACTAGCAAATGAGCAGTTCTTC.

This clonotype turned up a few times. The chain employs TRBV12-3 or TRBV12-4 and TRBJ2-5; 7 nucleotides align to TRBD2. Trimming took 5 bases from V and 3 from J; bases not matched to a gene: 6. This CDR3 spans 14 amino acids. Written as DNA, the CDR3 is TGTGCCAGCAGTCCTCTAGCGGTTAAAGAGACCCAGTACTTC. This translates into CASSPLAVKETQYF.

The gene calls are TRBV12-3 or TRBV12-4 and TRBJ2-1; D may correspond to TRBD1 or TRBD2 (5 bases each). The CDR3 totals 16 residues. The germline V and J ends were trimmed by 7 bases and 4 bases, with 20 bases remaining between them. CDR3 sequence (DNA): TGTGCCAGCACCCCGAGGGGAGCAAAAACTTACAATGAGCAGTTCTTC. Encoded protein: CASTPRGAKTYNEQFF.

This clonotype was detected a few times. A read error may produce the germline difference seen at one junction end. The gene calls are TRBV12-3 or TRBV12-4 and TRBJ2-7; 11 bases are shared with TRBD2. The CDR3 loop spans 14 amino acids. The chain's CDR3 is CASSLPGTSGRSHF. CDR3 nucleotides: TGTGCCAGCAGTTTACCCGGGACTAGCGGAAGAAGCCACTTC.